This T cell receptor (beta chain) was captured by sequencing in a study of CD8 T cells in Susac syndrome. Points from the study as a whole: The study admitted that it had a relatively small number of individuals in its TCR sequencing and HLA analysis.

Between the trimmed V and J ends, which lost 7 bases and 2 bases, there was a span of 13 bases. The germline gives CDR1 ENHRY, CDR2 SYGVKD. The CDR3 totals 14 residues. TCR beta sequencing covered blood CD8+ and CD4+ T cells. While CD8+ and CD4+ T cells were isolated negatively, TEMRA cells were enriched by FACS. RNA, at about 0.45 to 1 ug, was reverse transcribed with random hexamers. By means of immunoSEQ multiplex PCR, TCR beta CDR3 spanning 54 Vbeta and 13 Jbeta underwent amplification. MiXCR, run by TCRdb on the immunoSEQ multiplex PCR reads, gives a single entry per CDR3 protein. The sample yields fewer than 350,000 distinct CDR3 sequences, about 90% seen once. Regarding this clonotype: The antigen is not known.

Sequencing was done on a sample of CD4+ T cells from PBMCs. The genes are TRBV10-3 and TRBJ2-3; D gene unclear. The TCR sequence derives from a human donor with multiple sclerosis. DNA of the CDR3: TGTGCCATCATGGCGGTCCCTAACACAGATACGCAGTATTTT. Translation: CAIMAVPNTDTQYF.